These 32 T cell receptor beta chains share one sample of origin, sequenced in a study of beta chain features in type 1 diabetes. Study-level points and caveats: Moderate but significant shortening of TCRB CDR3s was recorded in all four CD4+ subsets from Type 1 diabetes patients.

Reverse transcribing all isolated RNA meant expressed TCRB transcripts were sequenced. Assay: immunoSEQ multiplex PCR; the TCRdb copy retains only in-frame clones and omits some. The sample carries about 47,000 clones, around 40% recorded once. Their cognate antigens are unknown. The sequencing input was stem cell memory CD4+ T cells from blood. Receptors originate from a man aged 25-45 years with type 1 diabetes.

The chain is built from TRBV10-3 and TRBJ1-5; 8 bases map to TRBD1. V shed 5 bases and J 4 bases; nucleotides not matched to a gene: 4. This CDR3 spans 14 amino acids. Per the germline V gene, CDR1 is ENHRY and CDR2 is SYGVKD. The CDR3 DNA follows: TGTGCCATCAGTACAGGGGGTTGGAATCAGCCCCAGCATTTT. The encoded protein is CAISTGGWNQPQHF.

In this sample, this clone turned up a few times. V and J are TRBV15 and TRBJ1-4, with D possibly matching TRBD1 (5 bases). The ends were cut back, 5 bases at V and 3 bases at J, with 13 bases in the middle. The germline gives CDR1 LNHNV, CDR2 YYDKDF (reference sequence). This CDR3 has 15 residues. CDR3 sequence reads: CATSPQGWANEKLFF. In nucleotides, the CDR3 is TGTGCCACCAGCCCGCAGGGTTGGGCTAATGAAAAACTGTTTTTT.

The chain uses TRBV27 and TRBJ2-6; TRBD1 might be the D (6 bases). Germline CDR1 is MNHEY and CDR2 is SMNVEV (reference sequence). This CDR3 is built from 17 residues. Trimming left V 2 bases short and J 1 base short, with 12 bases between. CDR3 in DNA: TGTGCCAGCAGTTTAGGCCCAGGACAGTCTGGGGCCAACGTCCTGACTTTC. It encodes CASSLGPGQSGANVLTF. Variable domain in full (rest from reference TRBV27 and TRBJ2-6): EAQVTQNPRYLITVTGKKLTVTCSQNMNHEYMSWYRQDPGLGLRQIYYSMNVEVTDKGDVPEGYKVSRKEKRNFPLILESPSPNQTSLYFCASSLGPGQSGANVLTFGAGSRLTVL.

This clone was picked up a small number of times. V usage is TRBV28 and J usage is TRBJ2-1; 7 bases are shared with TRBD2. This CDR3 region has 15 residues. CDR1 is MDHEN and CDR2 is SYDVKM in the germline V gene. Trimming at V came to 4 bases and at J to 3 bases, leaving 6 bases not matched to a gene. CDR3 sequence reads: CASSSPPSGYNEQFF. The CDR3 DNA reads TGTGCCAGCAGTTCCCCCCCTAGCGGCTACAATGAGCAGTTCTTC.

This clone was seen a few times. V is TRBV19 and J is TRBJ1-4, with no clear D. Germline-derived CDR1 and CDR2 are LNHDA and SQIVND (reference sequence). Between the trimmed V and J ends, which lost 3 bases and 11 bases, there was a span of 10 bases. The CDR3 has 12 residues. The CDR3 sequence: CASSIGGPKLFF. The CDR3 DNA follows: TGTGCCAGTAGTATCGGCGGGCCGAAACTGTTTTTT. The entire variable domain, with the rest obtained from reference TRBV19 and TRBJ1-4, is as follows: DGGITQSPKYLFRKEGQNVTLSCEQNLNHDAMYWYRQDPGQGLRLIYYSQIVNDFQKGDIAEGYSVSREKKESFPLTVTSAQKNPTAFYLCASSIGGPKLFFGSGTQLSVL.

The CDR3 sequence is CASSTGLQETQYF. For the CDR3, the DNA is TGTGCCAGTAGTACGGGACTGCAAGAGACCCAGTACTTC. V is TRBV19 and J is TRBJ2-5; weak D call: TRBD2 (6 bases). V was trimmed by 4 bases and J by 2 bases, leaving 8 bases between them. CDR3 size: 13 residues. Germline CDR1 reads LNHDA; CDR2 reads SQIVND (reference sequence). The variable domain in full, completed from reference TRBV19 and TRBJ2-5, reads DGGITQSPKYLFRKEGQNVTLSCEQNLNHDAMYWYRQDPGQGLRLIYYSQIVNDFQKGDIAEGYSVSREKKESFPLTVTSAQKNPTAFYLCASSTGLQETQYFGPGTRLLVL.

The rearrangement joins TRBV7-2 to TRBJ1-1; D perhaps matches TRBD1 (6 bases). The CDR3 spans 14 residues. Germline V gene lookup returns CDR1 SGHTA and CDR2 FQGNSA. Deletions cut 5 bases from V and 1 base from J, with 11 bases between. Written as DNA, the CDR3 is TGTGCCAGCAGCACACAGGGCGGGAACACTGAAGCTTTCTTT. Translation: CASSTQGGNTEAFF.

This clone was observed a few times. The chain recombines TRBV29-1 with TRBJ2-1; D is undetermined. CDR3 size: 12 residues. The V and J ends lost 6 bases and 7 bases respectively, with 13 bases between them. The germline V gene encodes CDR1 SQVTM and CDR2 ANQGSEA. DNA for the CDR3: TGCAGCGTCACAGAAGCCGCGAATGAGCAGTTCTTC. It encodes CSVTEAANEQFF.

The V and J genes are TRBV29-1 and TRBJ2-5; 8 bases fit TRBD1. The CDR3 length is 13 residues. Germline V gene data show CDR1 as SQVTM and CDR2 as ANQGSEA. The junction had 7 bases not matched to a gene; V was cut back by 6 bases and J by 4 bases. The chain's CDR3 is CSVAGQGGETQYF. CDR3 bases: TGCAGCGTGGCCGGACAGGGCGGAGAGACCCAGTACTTC.

V and J are TRBV2 and TRBJ2-7; TRBD2 matches at 7 bases. This CDR3 comprises 13 residues. From germline, CDR1 is SNHLY and CDR2 FYNNEI. Trimming took 7 bases from V and 2 from J; bases not matched to a gene: 5. CDR3 in DNA: TGTGCCAGCATTCGGGACTACCCCTACGAGCAGTACTTC. This gives the protein CASIRDYPYEQYF.

This chain links TRBV18 with TRBJ1-2; 8 nucleotides match TRBD1. The CDR3 totals 13 residues. Germline values: CDR1 KGHSH, CDR2 LQKENI. V dropped 6 bases and J dropped 11; count of bases not matched to a gene: 11. CDR3 sequence: CASSLGQGDQYTF. DNA of the CDR3: TGTGCCAGCTCTCTAGGACAGGGAGACCAATACACCTTC.

The rearrangement links TRBV5-6 to TRBJ2-3; no definite D call. Deletions cut 3 bases from V and 1 base from J, with 6 bases between. Germline CDR1 SGHDT, CDR2 YYEEEE. The CDR3 consists of 13 residues. CDR3: CASSSSGTDTQYF. The CDR3 coding sequence is TGTGCCAGCAGCTCAAGCGGCACAGATACGCAGTATTTT.

This rearrangement joins TRBV7-2 to TRBJ2-5, with D unclear. TRBJ2-7 explains the end of the DNA better; the J call may be wrong. The CDR3 is 16 amino acids. CDR1 and CDR2 from the germline V gene are SGHTA and FQGNSA. Here the CDR3 reads CASSLAQHSSTYEQYF. Here the CDR3 DNA reads TGTGCCAGCAGCTTAGCGCAACATAGCAGTACTTACGAGCAGTACTTC.

The CDR3 reads CASSNYDRFNEQFF. Here the CDR3 DNA reads TGTGCCAGCAGTAACTACGACAGGTTCAATGAGCAGTTCTTC. The chain couples TRBV6-5 to TRBJ2-1; the D gene is possibly TRBD1 (6 bases). Germline loops: CDR1 MNHEY, CDR2 SVGAGI. V was cut by 5 bases and J by 6 bases, with 14 bases left in between. The CDR3 is 14 amino acids.

V gene TRBV11-2 combines with J gene TRBJ2-3, with D uncertain. This CDR3 comprises 11 residues. The V gene's germline CDR1 is SGHAT and CDR2 FQNNGV. V lost 5 bases, J lost 6 bases, and 6 bases lay in between. CDR3 nucleotide sequence: TGTGCCAGCAGCAACTATGATACGCAGTATTTT. This translates into CASSNYDTQYF.

The sample holds a few counts of this clone. The V call is TRBV4-1, the J call TRBJ1-2; possible D gene TRBD1, 6 bases. The CDR3 covers 13 residues. Per the germline V gene, CDR1 is MGHRA and CDR2 is YSYEKL. V lost 0 bases and J 6 bases, leaving 8 bases between the germline ends. The CDR3 DNA follows: TGCGCCAGCAGCCAAGAACAGGGAGATGGCTACACCTTC. This sequence encodes CASSQEQGDGYTF.

CDR3 sequence: CASSPPGDEQFF. CDR3 coding DNA: TGTGCCAGCAGTCCCCCAGGGGATGAGCAGTTCTTC. The chain has TRBV28 and TRBJ2-1, with D possibly being TRBD1 (6 bases). The CDR3 is 12 amino acids. Germline V gene data show CDR1 as MDHEN and CDR2 as SYDVKM. Trimming took 5 bases from V and 8 from J, leaving 10 bases between them.

The CDR3 coding sequence is TGTGCCATCAGTGAGGGGGACAGGGGGGCCGGCTACACCTTC. Translation gives CAISEGDRGAGYTF. This sequence joins TRBV10-3 and TRBJ1-2, with 11 bases fitting TRBD1. This CDR3 is built from 14 residues. V lost 2 bases, J lost 8 bases, and 4 bases stayed unmatched. Germline V gives CDR1 ENHRY, CDR2 SYGVKD.

This chain joins TRBV7-8 and TRBJ2-1; 13 bases align to TRBD2. This CDR3 spans 13 amino acids. After removal of 5 bases from V and 12 bases from J, the junction contained 4 bases not matched to a gene. The germline V gene has CDR1 SGHVS and CDR2 FQNEAQ. CDR3 loop: CASSGLAGEWQFF. CDR3 nucleotide sequence: TGTGCCAGCAGCGGACTAGCGGGAGAGTGGCAGTTCTTC.

This clone appeared a few times. The rearrangement links TRBV20-1 to TRBJ2-7, with D perhaps matching TRBD2 (6 bases). Per germline, CDR1 DFQATT and CDR2 SNEGSKA (reference sequence). This CDR3 region has 11 residues. Trimming stripped 5 bases from V and 7 bases from J, with 12 bases between. CDR3: CSAPLRGEQYF. CDR3 sequence (DNA): TGCAGTGCTCCTTTGCGGGGAGAGCAGTACTTC.

The rearrangement links TRBV28 to TRBJ2-7; 13 bases line up with TRBD2. The CDR3 is 16 residues long. The V segment lost 5 bases and the J segment 2 bases; nucleotides outside the gene matches: 6. Germline V CDR1 and CDR2: MDHEN, SYDVKM. CDR3: CASSGLAGVNTYEQYF. The CDR3 bases are TGTGCCAGCAGTGGACTAGCGGGAGTGAACACCTACGAGCAGTACTTC. Together with reference TRBV28 and TRBJ2-7, the CDR3 gives the full variable domain: DVKVTQSSRYLVKRTGEKVFLECVQDMDHENMFWYRQDPGLGLRLIYFSYDVKMKEKGDIPEGYSVSREKKERFSLILESASTNQTSMYLCASSGLAGVNTYEQYFGPGTRLTVT.

The chain recombines TRBV10-3 with TRBJ2-7, with 11 bases identical to TRBD1. Germline trimming cut 6 bases from V and 6 bases from J; bases unmatched to any gene: 7. The CDR3 runs 14 residues. From germline, CDR1 is ENHRY and CDR2 SYGVKD. The CDR3 loop is CAISRTGGEGEQYF. The CDR3 DNA is TGTGCCATCAGCCGGACAGGGGGCGAGGGCGAGCAGTACTTC.

This clone turned up a few times. This chain links TRBV14 with TRBJ2-1; tentative D call: TRBD2 (6 bases). Deletions cut 0 bases from V and 0 bases from J, with 21 bases between. Germline-derived CDR1 and CDR2 are SGHDN and FVKESK. This CDR3 has 20 residues. The CDR3 reads CASSQDSRRLVINSYNEQFF. In nucleotides, the CDR3 is TGTGCCAGCAGCCAAGACAGTCGGAGACTAGTAATAAACTCCTACAATGAGCAGTTCTTC.

This clone was seen only a few times. The chain uses TRBV5-1 and TRBJ1-1; no clear D gene. Looked up from germline, CDR1 is SGHRS and CDR2 is YFSETQ. V lost 0 bases to trimming and J lost 0 bases, with 6 bases between them. CDR3 length equals 14 residues. In DNA, the CDR3 is TGCGCCAGCAGCTTGGTCCGGTTGAACACTGAAGCTTTCTTT. Translating gives CASSLVRLNTEAFF. The variable domain in full, completed from reference TRBV5-1 and TRBJ1-1, reads KAGVTQTPRYLIKTRGQQVTLSCSPISGHRSVSWYQQTPGQGLQFLFEYFSETQRNKGNFPGRFSGRQFSNSRSEMNVSTLELGDSALYLCASSLVRLNTEAFFGQGTRLTVV.

This clone was observed a single time. This chain connects TRBV18 to TRBJ2-5, with D tentatively TRBD2 (5 bases). Judging by the DNA end, TRBJ2-7 fits better; the J call may be wrong. Germline V lookup: CDR1 KGHSH, CDR2 LQKENI. The CDR3 totals 14 residues. For the CDR3, the DNA is TGTGCCAGCTCATCACTAGAGGATAGGTACGAGCAGTACTTC. This gives the protein CASSSLEDRYEQYF.

In this sample, this clone turned up once. The chain uses TRBV10-3 and TRBJ2-1, with TRBD2 as a possible D gene (6 bases). Trimming removed 8 bases from V and 6 bases from J, with 11 bases in between. This CDR3 comprises 12 residues. Germline loops: CDR1 ENHRY, CDR2 SYGVKD. The CDR3 region is CAIWQGGNEQFF. The CDR3 DNA is TGTGCCATCTGGCAGGGAGGCAATGAGCAGTTCTTC.

This clone was observed a handful of times. The chain has TRBV10-2 and TRBJ2-3, with D perhaps TRBD2 (6 bases). This CDR3 has 14 amino acids. Trimming pared 7 bases from V and 1 base from J, leaving 12 bases between. CDR1 and CDR2 (germline): WSHSY, SAAADI. This CDR3 reads CASKLAGRTDTQYF. The CDR3 bases are TGCGCCAGCAAGCTCGCGGGGCGCACAGATACGCAGTATTTT.

The chain recombines TRBV5-4 with TRBJ2-5; 7 bases line up with TRBD2. V shed 4 bases, J shed 3 bases, and the junction held 6 bases outside the gene matches. The germline CDR1 and CDR2 sequences are SGHNT and YYREEE (reference sequence). The CDR3 consists of 14 residues. The CDR3 DNA is TGTGCCAGCAGCCTGGGGGGGGGAAAAGAGACCCAGTACTTC. Its translation: CASSLGGGKETQYF.

This clone was detected a few times. The chain has TRBV6-5 and TRBJ2-7; TRBD2 might be the D (5 bases). CDR3 length: 14 amino acids. Trimming removed 3 bases at V and 7 bases at J, with 16 bases between. From germline, CDR1 is MNHEY and CDR2 SVGAGI. CDR3 in DNA: TGTGCCAGCAGTTATGGGCAGGCCGGAGGAGAGCAGTACTTC. Translated, it gives CASSYGQAGGEQYF.

The gene calls are TRBV10-3 and TRBJ2-5, with TRBD1 matching 9 bases. Germline V CDR1 and CDR2: ENHRY, SYGVKD. This CDR3 has 15 amino acids. V shed 2 bases and J 1 base; nucleotides not matched to a gene: 2. CDR3 bases: TGTGCCATCAGTGAGATGACAGGGGGCCAAGAGACCCAGTACTTC. Encoded protein: CAISEMTGGQETQYF.

This chain uses TRBV18 with TRBJ2-6, with a weak D call TRBD2 (5 bases). Germline-derived CDR1 and CDR2 are KGHSH and LQKENI. Trimming shortened V by 3 bases and J by 1 base, and 10 bases separated the two germline ends. This CDR3 is built from 16 residues. CDR3 bases: TGTGCCAGCTCACCCTGGCGGGCTTCTGGGGCCAACGTCCTGACTTTC. Encoded protein: CASSPWRASGANVLTF. Together with reference TRBV18 and TRBJ2-6, the CDR3 gives the full variable domain: NAGVMQNPRHLVRRRGQEARLRCSPMKGHSHVYWYRQLPEEGLKFMVYLQKENIIDESGMPKERFSAEFPKEGPSILRIQQVVRGDSAAYFCASSPWRASGANVLTFGAGSRLTVL.

The gene calls are TRBV28 and TRBJ2-6; D remains ambiguous. Trimming removed 2 bases from V and 3 bases from J, with 14 bases in between. CDR1 and CDR2 (germline): MDHEN, SYDVKM. The CDR3 contains 17 residues. This CDR3 reads CASSLMGRSLGANVLTF. The CDR3 DNA follows: TGTGCCAGCAGTTTAATGGGCAGGTCGCTTGGGGCCAACGTCCTGACTTTC.